This T cell receptor (beta chain) was obtained from a study of T cell responses to AZD1222 COVID-19 vaccine. Study-level findings and limits: A reported finding is that nearly half of spike-specific TCRs target unmutated variant regions. There were mostly white British donors and more females than males, and clonal diversity was possibly underestimated. With dominance at 160-218 and 743-854, vaccine-associated CD4 TCRs spanned spike. There were repertoire samples only from the period after the peak T cell response.

V was pared by 1 base and J by 1 base, with 5 bases between. The CDR3 is 13 residues long. Germline CDR1 SGHDT, CDR2 YYEEEE. Remarks on this clone: Its target is not known.

The table came from immunoSEQ multiplex PCR; TCRdb's copy has only in-frame clones and leaves some out. The sample shows 140,000 to 150,000 clones, 85% to 95% of them seen only once. This sequence was found in an adult in good health. Source: peripheral blood, taken on day 0 of AZD1222 vaccination. The gene calls are TRBV5-6 and TRBJ1-1, with D unresolved. CDR3 in amino acids: CASSLKPNTEAFF. In DNA, the CDR3 is TGTGCCAGCAGCTTGAAACCGAACACTGAAGCTTTCTTT. Based on the CDR3 plus reference TRBV5-6 and TRBJ1-1, the full variable domain is DAGVTQSPTHLIKTRGQQVTLRCSPKSGHDTVSWYQQALGQGPQFIFQYYEEEERQRGNFPDRFSGHQFPNYSSELNVNALLLGDSALYLCASSLKPNTEAFFGQGTRLTVV.